This T cell receptor (beta chain) appears in the sequencing data of a study of T-cell memory formation after mild COVID-19. Study-wide points: Cross-reactive memory seemingly joined, as some responding clones were found in pre-infection memory. There was a balanced CD4/CD8 profile in clones contracting day 15 to 85, and later expanders leaned CD4+.

Trimming shortened V by 1 base and J by 0 bases, and 7 bases separated the two germline ends. The CDR3 consists of 14 residues. Germline CDR1 and CDR2: SEHNR and FQNEAQ (reference sequence). TCR alpha and TCR beta cDNA libraries carrying sample barcodes and UMIs came from 5'RACE with constant-segment primers. TCRdb ran MiXCR on the 5' RACE reads and lists one entry per CDR3 protein. The table has 350,000 to 500,000 distinct CDR3 sequences, 20% to 30% seen once. In its sample, this clonotype was seen many times. The antigen remains undetermined. This receptor was identified in an adult woman who had mild COVID-19 (a few samples of this study predate the infection). Cell type and time point are not known. Sequenced material: PBMCs or a T cell subset sorted from them (not recorded which). The chain carries TRBV7-9 and TRBJ2-7; D ambiguous. The CDR3 loop is CASSLGAGSYEQYF. CDR3 bases: TGTGCCAGCAGCTTAGGGGCAGGCTCCTACGAGCAGTACTTC.